One and the same sample provided the 9 T cell receptor beta chains below, sequenced in a study of shared clonotypes between healthy human individuals. Only in-frame clones appear in the TCRdb table, and some are missing; sequencing was by immunoSEQ multiplex PCR. This table holds millions of clones, more than 90% found once. Sequencing was done on a sample of naive CD4+ T cells sorted from blood. Subset denoted: CD45RA+ positively selected. All receptors derive from a man aged 18 to 30 in good health.

V and J are TRBV9 and TRBJ1-1; a weak D match, TRBD1 (6 bases). Germline values: CDR1 SGDLS, CDR2 YYNGEE. V shed 3 bases and J shed 5 bases, with 20 bases lying between them. This CDR3 has 16 amino acids. The DNA for the CDR3 is TGTGCCAGCAGCGACGGGACACAGATTCCGGGGACTGAAGCTTTCTTT. The encoded protein is CASSDGTQIPGTEAFF.

The sample holds one count of this clone. CDR3 amino acids: CASSSLAGALWGEETQYF. CDR3 nucleotide sequence: TGTGCCAGTAGTAGCCTAGCGGGAGCCTTATGGGGGGAAGAGACCCAGTACTTC. The gene calls are TRBV19 and TRBJ2-5, with 10 positions matching TRBD2. The CDR3 length is 18 residues. Germline CDR1 and CDR2: LNHDA and SQIVND (reference sequence). V shed 4 bases and J 3 bases; nucleotides not matched to a gene: 14.

V is TRBV10-2 and J is TRBJ2-4; D is unclear. The CDR3 runs to 11 residues. Germline loops: CDR1 WSHSY, CDR2 SAAADI. The germline V and J ends were trimmed by 6 bases and 4 bases, with 4 bases remaining between them. CDR3 nucleotide sequence: TGCGCCAGCAGCATTAAAAACATTCAGTACTTC. As protein: CASSIKNIQYF.

The V gene is TRBV19, the J gene TRBJ1-1, with D perhaps TRBD1 (6 bases). V gave up 7 bases and J gave up 0 bases, with 12 bases separating them. The germline V gene encodes CDR1 LNHDA and CDR2 SQIVND (reference sequence). This CDR3 spans 14 amino acids. The CDR3 sequence: CASKGGTLNTEAFF. CDR3 DNA sequence: TGTGCCAGTAAGGGGGGCACATTGAACACTGAAGCTTTCTTT. The full variable domain, in which reference TRBV19 and TRBJ1-1 provide the parts outside the CDR3, is DGGITQSPKYLFRKEGQNVTLSCEQNLNHDAMYWYRQDPGQGLRLIYYSQIVNDFQKGDIAEGYSVSREKKESFPLTVTSAQKNPTAFYLCASKGGTLNTEAFFGQGTRLTVV.

This clone showed up just once. V and J are TRBV6-6 and TRBJ1-2; D remains unclear. Germline V gene sequence: CDR1 MNHNY, CDR2 SVGAGI (reference sequence). This CDR3 has 13 residues. Trimming shortened V by 0 bases and J by 8 bases, and 10 bases separated the two germline ends. The CDR3 spells CASSYSPAAGYTF. The CDR3 DNA is TGTGCCAGCAGTTACTCGCCAGCGGCCGGCTACACCTTC.

The chain combines TRBV7-2 with TRBJ2-7, with TRBD2 matching 7 bases. The trim removed 1 base at V and 7 bases at J, leaving 13 bases unmatched. The CDR3 is 16 amino acids. Germline-derived CDR1 and CDR2 are SGHTA and FQGNSA. This chain's CDR3 is CASSLEGSGWTREQYF. CDR3 coding DNA: TGTGCCAGCAGCTTAGAGGGTAGCGGGTGGACTAGGGAGCAGTACTTC.

The chain carries TRBV28 and TRBJ1-2, with 7 nucleotides matching TRBD1. CDR1 and CDR2 (germline): MDHEN, SYDVKM. After removal of 8 bases from V and 7 bases from J, the junction contained 16 bases not matched to a gene. The CDR3 runs to 15 residues. CDR3 protein: CASVHRGGSLGGYTF. Written as DNA, the CDR3 is TGTGCCAGCGTACACAGGGGAGGAAGTTTGGGTGGCTACACCTTC.

This clone is a singleton in its sample. The chain couples TRBV5-4 to TRBJ2-3, with TRBD2 as a possible D gene (5 bases). The CDR3 has 15 amino acids. CDR1 and CDR2 from the germline V gene are SGHNT and YYREEE (reference sequence). Trimming left V 1 base short and J 0 bases short, with 9 bases between. The CDR3 DNA reads as TGTGCCAGCAGCTTGCCGAGAGGGAGCACAGATACGCAGTATTTT. Translation: CASSLPRGSTDTQYF.

This chain connects TRBV5-8 to TRBJ1-5; D perhaps matches TRBD1 (5 bases). V lost 0 bases and J lost 6, with 7 bases in between. The CDR3 consists of 13 residues. Per the germline V gene, CDR1 is SGHTS and CDR2 is YDEGEE. In nucleotides, the CDR3 is TGTGCCAGCAGCTTGGAGGGGATTCAGCCCCAGCATTTT. As protein: CASSLEGIQPQHF.